Sequencing of this T cell receptor (beta chain) was carried out in a study of cytomegalovirus exposure and HLA in healthy donors. Study details: The 110 or so validation repertoires used the same platform as the 550 to 750 first-cohort repertoires, a later analysis reported.

The study, taken as a whole, reports: Specific recognition of CMV antigens was confirmed in vitro for a few chains (all CMV-associated). Reports indicated that the classifier achieved high specificity and sensitivity in diagnosing cytomegalovirus status.

TCRdb's table, derived via immunoSEQ multiplex PCR, lists solely in-frame clones and lacks some. Here the sample spans about 200,000 clones, roughly 80% being singletons. This clone was recorded many times. The antigen is undetermined. V lost 0 bases to trimming and J lost 2 bases, with 9 bases between them. CDR1 is SGHRS and CDR2 is YFSETQ in the germline V gene. This CDR3 has 14 residues. The rearrangement joins TRBV5-1 to TRBJ2-7; D gene ambiguous. This receptor was taken from a woman aged 18-35 years in good health and CMV-seronegative. Specimen: PBMCs. CDR3 nucleotide sequence: TGCGCCAGCAGCTTGGTCGTGTCCCCCTACGAGCAGTACTTC. Protein product: CASSLVVSPYEQYF.